This T cell receptor (beta chain) emerged from a study of blood T cell repertoires in COVID-19. TCRdb keeps only in-frame clones here, not all; method: immunoSEQ multiplex PCR. The table records under 55,000 clones, 70% to 90% of them present only once. CDR3 length: 12 residues. CDR1 is GTSNPN, CDR2 SVGIG, per germline (reference sequence). V lost 6 bases, J lost 2 bases, and 10 bases lay in between. The sequencing input was peripheral blood. The sequence derives from a human donor in a cohort sampled during active COVID-19. The chain recombines TRBV30 with TRBJ1-2; tentative D call: TRBD1 (6 bases). CDR3 DNA sequence: TGTGCCTGCCTTAGGGGGAACTATGGCTACACCTTC. It specifies CACLRGNYGYTF.